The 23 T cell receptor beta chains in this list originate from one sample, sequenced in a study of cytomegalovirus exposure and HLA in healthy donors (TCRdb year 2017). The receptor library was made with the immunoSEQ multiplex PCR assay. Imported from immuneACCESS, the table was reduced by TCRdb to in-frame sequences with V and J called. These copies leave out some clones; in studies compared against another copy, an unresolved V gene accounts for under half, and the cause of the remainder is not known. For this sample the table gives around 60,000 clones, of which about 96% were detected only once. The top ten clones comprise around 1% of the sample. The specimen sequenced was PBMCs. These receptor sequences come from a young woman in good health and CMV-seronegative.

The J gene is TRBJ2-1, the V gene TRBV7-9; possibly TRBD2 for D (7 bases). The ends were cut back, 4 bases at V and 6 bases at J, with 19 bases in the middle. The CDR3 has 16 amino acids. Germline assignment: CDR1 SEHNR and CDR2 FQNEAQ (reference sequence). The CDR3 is CASSSRGGAPINEQFF. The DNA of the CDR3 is TGTGCCAGCAGCTCTAGGGGGGGAGCCCCGATCAATGAGCAGTTCTTC.

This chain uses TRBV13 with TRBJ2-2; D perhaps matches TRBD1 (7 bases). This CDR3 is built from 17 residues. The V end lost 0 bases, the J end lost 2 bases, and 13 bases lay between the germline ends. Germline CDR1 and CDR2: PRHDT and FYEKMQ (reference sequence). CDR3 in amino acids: CASSLGRRGVNTGELFF. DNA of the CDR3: TGTGCCAGCAGCTTAGGCCGCAGGGGGGTAAACACCGGGGAGCTGTTTTTT.

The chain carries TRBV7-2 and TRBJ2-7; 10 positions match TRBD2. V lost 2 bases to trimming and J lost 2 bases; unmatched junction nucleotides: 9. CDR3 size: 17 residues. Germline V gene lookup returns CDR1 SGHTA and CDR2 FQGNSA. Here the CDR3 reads CASSLSHHSGRPYEQYF. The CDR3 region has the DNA TGTGCCAGCAGCTTATCTCATCATAGCGGGAGGCCCTACGAGCAGTACTTC.

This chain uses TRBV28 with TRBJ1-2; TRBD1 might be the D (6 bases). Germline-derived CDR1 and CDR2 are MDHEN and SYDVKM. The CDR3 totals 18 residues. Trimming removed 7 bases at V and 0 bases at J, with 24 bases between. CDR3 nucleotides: TGTGCCAGCACCCCTTGGGCGGGGGGCGCGGGGACTAACTATGGCTACACCTTC. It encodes CASTPWAGGAGTNYGYTF.

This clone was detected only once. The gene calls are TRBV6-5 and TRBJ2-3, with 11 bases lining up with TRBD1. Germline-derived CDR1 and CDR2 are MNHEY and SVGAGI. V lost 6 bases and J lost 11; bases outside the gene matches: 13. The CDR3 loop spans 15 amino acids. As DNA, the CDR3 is TGTGCCAGCAGCCCCCGGGGGACAGGGGGGTTTGGGCAGTATTTT. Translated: CASSPRGTGGFGQYF.

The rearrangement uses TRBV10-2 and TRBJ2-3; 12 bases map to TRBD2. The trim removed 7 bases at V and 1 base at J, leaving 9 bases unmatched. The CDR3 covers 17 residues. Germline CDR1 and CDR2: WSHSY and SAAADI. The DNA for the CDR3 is TGCGCCAGCACCCGGACTAGCGGGACCGCCGGCACAGATACGCAGTATTTT. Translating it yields CASTRTSGTAGTDTQYF.

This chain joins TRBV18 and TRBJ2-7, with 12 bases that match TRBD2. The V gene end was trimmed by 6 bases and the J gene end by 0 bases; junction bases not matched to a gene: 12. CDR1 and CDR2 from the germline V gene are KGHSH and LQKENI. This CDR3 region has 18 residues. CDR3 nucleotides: TGTGCCAGCTCGCCGGGGACTAGCGGGTGGACCGGCTCCTACGAGCAGTACTTC. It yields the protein CASSPGTSGWTGSYEQYF.

The CDR3 DNA sequence: TGTGCCAGCAGTGCTCGGGACAGAAACCAAGAGACCCAGTACTTC. This encodes CASSARDRNQETQYF. The chain employs TRBV2 and TRBJ2-5, with TRBD1 matching over 7 bases. The CDR3 is made up of 15 amino acids. The V and J ends lost 4 bases and 0 bases, in that order; junction bases with no gene match: 5. CDR1 and CDR2 (germline): SNHLY, FYNNEI.

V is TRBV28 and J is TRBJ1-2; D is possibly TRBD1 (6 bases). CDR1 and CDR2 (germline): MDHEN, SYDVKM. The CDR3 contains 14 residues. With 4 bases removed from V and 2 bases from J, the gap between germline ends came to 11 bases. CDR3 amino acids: CASSSGGGNYGYTF. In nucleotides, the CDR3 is TGTGCCAGCAGTTCGGGAGGGGGGAACTATGGCTACACCTTC.

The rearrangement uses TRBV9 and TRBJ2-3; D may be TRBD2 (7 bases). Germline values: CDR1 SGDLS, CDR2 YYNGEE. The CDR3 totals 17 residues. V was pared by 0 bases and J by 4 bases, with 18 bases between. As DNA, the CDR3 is TGTGCCAGCAGCGTAGGGGTTGGGGGGGGCAGCCCAGATACGCAGTATTTT. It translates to CASSVGVGGGSPDTQYF.

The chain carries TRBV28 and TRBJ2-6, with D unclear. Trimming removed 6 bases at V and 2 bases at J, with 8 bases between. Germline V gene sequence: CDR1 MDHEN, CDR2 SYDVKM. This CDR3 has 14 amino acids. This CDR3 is CASSLRTGANVLTF. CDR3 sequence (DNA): TGTGCCAGCAGCTTGCGGACTGGGGCCAACGTCCTGACTTTC.

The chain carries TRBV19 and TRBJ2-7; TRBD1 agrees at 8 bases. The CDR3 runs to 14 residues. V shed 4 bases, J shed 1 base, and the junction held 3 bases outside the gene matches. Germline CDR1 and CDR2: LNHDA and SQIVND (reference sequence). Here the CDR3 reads CASSRDRGSYEQYF. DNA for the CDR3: TGTGCCAGTAGTAGAGACAGGGGTTCCTACGAGCAGTACTTC.

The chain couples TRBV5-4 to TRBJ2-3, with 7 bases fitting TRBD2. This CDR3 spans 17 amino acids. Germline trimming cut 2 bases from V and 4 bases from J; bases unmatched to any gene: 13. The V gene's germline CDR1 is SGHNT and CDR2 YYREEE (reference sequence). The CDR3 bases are TGTGCCAGCAGCTTTTCCCAGCGGGGACCCAGGGCAGATACGCAGTATTTT. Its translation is CASSFSQRGPRADTQYF.

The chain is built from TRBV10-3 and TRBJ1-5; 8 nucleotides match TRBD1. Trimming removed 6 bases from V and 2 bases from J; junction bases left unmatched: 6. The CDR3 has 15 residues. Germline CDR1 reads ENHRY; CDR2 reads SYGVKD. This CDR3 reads CAISRGQGGNQPQHF. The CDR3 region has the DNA TGTGCCATCAGCCGCGGACAGGGAGGCAATCAGCCCCAGCATTTT.

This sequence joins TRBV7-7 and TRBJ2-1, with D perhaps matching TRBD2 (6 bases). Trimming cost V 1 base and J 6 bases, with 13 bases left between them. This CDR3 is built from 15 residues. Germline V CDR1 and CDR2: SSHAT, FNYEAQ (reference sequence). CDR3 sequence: CASSLGGIPPNEQFF. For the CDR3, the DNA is TGTGCCAGCAGCTTAGGCGGGATCCCTCCCAATGAGCAGTTCTTC.

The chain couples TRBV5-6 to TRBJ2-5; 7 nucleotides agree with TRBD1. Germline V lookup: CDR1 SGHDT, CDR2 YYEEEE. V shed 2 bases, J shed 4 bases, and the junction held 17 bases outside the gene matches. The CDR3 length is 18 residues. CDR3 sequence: CASSLGTESRYGGETQYF. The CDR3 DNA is TGTGCCAGCAGCTTAGGGACAGAGTCCCGTTATGGTGGAGAGACCCAGTACTTC.

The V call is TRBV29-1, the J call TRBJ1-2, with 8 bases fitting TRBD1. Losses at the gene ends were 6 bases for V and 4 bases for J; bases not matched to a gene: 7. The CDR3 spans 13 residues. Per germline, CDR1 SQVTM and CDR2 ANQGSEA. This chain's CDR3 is CSVSDREIYGYTF. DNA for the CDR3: TGCAGCGTCTCGGACAGGGAGATCTATGGCTACACCTTC.

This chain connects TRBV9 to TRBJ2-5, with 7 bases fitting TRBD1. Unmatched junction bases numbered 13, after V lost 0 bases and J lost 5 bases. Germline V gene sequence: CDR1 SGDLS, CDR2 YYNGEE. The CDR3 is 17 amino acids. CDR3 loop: CASSVVGDRAIGETQYF. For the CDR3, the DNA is TGTGCCAGCAGCGTAGTTGGTGACAGGGCAATTGGGGAGACCCAGTACTTC.

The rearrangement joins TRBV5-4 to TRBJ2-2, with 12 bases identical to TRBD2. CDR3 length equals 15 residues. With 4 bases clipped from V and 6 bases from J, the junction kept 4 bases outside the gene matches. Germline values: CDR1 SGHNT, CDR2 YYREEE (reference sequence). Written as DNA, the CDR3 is TGTGCCAGCAGCAATCGACTAGCGGGGGCCGGGGAGCTGTTTTTT. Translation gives CASSNRLAGAGELFF.

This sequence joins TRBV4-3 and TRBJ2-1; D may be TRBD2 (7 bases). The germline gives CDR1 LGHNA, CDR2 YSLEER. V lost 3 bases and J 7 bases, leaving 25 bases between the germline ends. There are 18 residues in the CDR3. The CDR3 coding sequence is TGCGCCAGCAGCCAGGGCAGAGGAGGGGGGGGCGATAGTAATGAGCAGTTCTTC. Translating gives CASSQGRGGGGDSNEQFF.

CDR3 region: CASSLGGLGQETQYF. CDR3 DNA sequence: TGTGCCAGCAGCTTGGGGGGACTAGGGCAAGAGACCCAGTACTTC. The chain is built from TRBV5-4 and TRBJ2-5; TRBD2 matches 8 bases. This CDR3 has 15 residues. Germline V gene lookup returns CDR1 SGHNT and CDR2 YYREEE (reference sequence). Trimming cost V 0 bases and J 2 bases; bases outside gene matches: 3.

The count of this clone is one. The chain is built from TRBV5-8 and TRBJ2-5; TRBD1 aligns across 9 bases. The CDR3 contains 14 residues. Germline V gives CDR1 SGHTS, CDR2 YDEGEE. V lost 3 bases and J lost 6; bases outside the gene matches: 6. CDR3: CASSWGDRAQTQYF. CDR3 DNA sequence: TGTGCCAGCAGCTGGGGGGACAGGGCCCAGACCCAGTACTTC.

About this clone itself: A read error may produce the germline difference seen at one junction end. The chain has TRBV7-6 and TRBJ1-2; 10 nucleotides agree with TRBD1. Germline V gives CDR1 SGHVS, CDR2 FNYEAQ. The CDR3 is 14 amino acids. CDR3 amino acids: CGSSPRDRGYGYTF. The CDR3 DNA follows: TGTGGCAGCAGCCCCCGGGACAGGGGCTATGGCTACACCTTC.